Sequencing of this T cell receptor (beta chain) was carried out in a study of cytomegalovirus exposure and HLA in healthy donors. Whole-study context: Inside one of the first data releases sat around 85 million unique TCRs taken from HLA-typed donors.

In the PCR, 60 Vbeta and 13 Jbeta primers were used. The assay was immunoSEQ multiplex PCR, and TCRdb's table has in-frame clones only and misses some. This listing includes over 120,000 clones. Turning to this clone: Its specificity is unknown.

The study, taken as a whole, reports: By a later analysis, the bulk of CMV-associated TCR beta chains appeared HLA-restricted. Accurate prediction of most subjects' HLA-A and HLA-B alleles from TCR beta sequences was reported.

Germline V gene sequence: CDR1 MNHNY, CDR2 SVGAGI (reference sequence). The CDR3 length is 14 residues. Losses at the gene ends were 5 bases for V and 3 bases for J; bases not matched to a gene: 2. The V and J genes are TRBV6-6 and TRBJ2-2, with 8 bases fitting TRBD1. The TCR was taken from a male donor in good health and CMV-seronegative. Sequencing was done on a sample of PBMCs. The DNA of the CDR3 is TGTGCCAGCAGTCCGGACAGGGACACCGGGGAGCTGTTTTTT. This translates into CASSPDRDTGELFF.